The present T cell receptor beta chain was sequenced within a study of response to subunit inactivated influenza vaccine. Notes on the study in general: Authors suggested each seasonal flu vaccination may recruit only limited numbers of new T cells.

This clonotype was recorded at least ten times. What it binds is not known. TCRdb re-called the RT-PCR reads with MiXCR, one entry per CDR3 protein. Among hundreds of thousands of distinct CDR3 sequences listed, less than 8% were seen once. Germline CDR1 reads MNHEY; CDR2 reads SVGAGI. Trimming took off 2 bases at V and 7 bases at J, with 12 bases between the two ends. This CDR3 is built from 15 residues. Sequenced here: PBMCs from blood, sampled less than 25 months after vaccination. This clonotype originated in a man aged 50 to 75 who received an inactivated influenza vaccine. V usage is TRBV6-5 and J usage is TRBJ1-6; D unclear. DNA of the CDR3: TGTGCCAGCAGTTACGAAACGGCCGGAAATTCACCCCTCCACTTT. Protein product: CASSYETAGNSPLHF.